This T cell receptor beta chain emerged from a study of identical twins (dated by TCRdb to the mid-2010s). With regard to the full study: To test whether fetal clonotypes persist, the study used deep sequencing on TCR alpha and beta repertoires from monozygotic twins, unrelated adults of various ages, and cord blood. To rule out contamination, the twin experiments were replicated at different times with different library preparation protocols.

This clonotype was recorded a few times. The clone's antigen remains unknown. No base quality values were provided; no much bigger clone lies one nucleotide off. Summary of the overall study and its limitations: Conclusions relied on cross-sectional statistical analysis, since the same donors could not be followed over many years. Fewer insertions were carried by abundant cord blood beta clonotypes; a weaker similar trend was observed in young adult naive repertoires, while no such trend was observed in memory repertoires. Invariant T cells such as MAIT and iNKT could partly confound zero-insertion analyses, although diverse VJ usage argued against such confounding for most clonotypes. In beta out-of-frame sequences, excess twin sharing was weaker, because having fewer shared sequences lowered the signal-to-noise ratio. Out-of-frame TCR alpha sharing in monozygotic twins was systematically underestimated by recombination models, whereas sharing between unrelated individuals was in agreement with the recombination models. Compared with coincidental sharing between unrelated individuals, out-of-frame TCR alpha sequences shared between twins showed an excess of sequences with low generation probability.

Every donor was a healthy Caucasian. The study also sequenced three unrelated non-twin adults: a male aged 18 to 30, a male aged 50 to 59 and a female aged 50 to 59. Using Miltenyi CD45RO+ enrichment and human naive T-cell isolation kits, memory (CD45RO+) and naive T cells were isolated from PBMC. CDR1 and CDR2 are read off the germline V gene (reference sequence) as DFQATT and SNEGSKA. The CDR3 covers 10 residues, taking in both the cysteine and the phenylalanine. Left in the record is the CDR3 DNA by itself, 30 bases read in frame from the first base. Between the V and J ends, shortened by 3 bases and 7 bases respectively, the junction contains 6 bases. Library generation was performed with 5' RACE. Sequenced using an Illumina HiSeq 2000. A universal primer binding site was added through template switching, and the final cDNA carried a unique molecular identifier so that TCR cDNA molecules could be counted accurately. First-strand cDNA for TCR alpha and beta chains was synthesized from specific primers in the conserved constant-segment region. To control for contamination, each cDNA library was double barcoded with a SMART-Mk sample barcode plus Illumina barcodes. TruSeq adapter sequences, together with Illumina sample barcodes, were added in two successive PCR steps. Sequencing of the TCR alpha and beta cDNA libraries was done on the Illumina HiSeq platform using custom primers. The source study handled its data this way. MiGEC processed the raw reads to extract unique molecular identifiers, while MiXCR was used to determine the CDR3 positions. For each individual, recombination models were inferred using an EM algorithm with the repgenHMM and IGoR tools. The tcR package in R was used for shared clonotype analysis, with sharing normalized by the product of cloneset sizes. To study raw recombination free of thymic and clonal selection effects, out-of-frame nonproductive sequences were analyzed. TCRdb applied fastp at Q25 and MiXCR to the public reads, then kept only in-frame beta chains. When rows share a CDR3 protein, they turn into one entry using the most common DNA and genes. TCRdb's processing, not the study's, gives the V and J calls here. This sample holds around 340,000 distinct CDR3 sequences; approximately 8.8% were observed only once. Approximately 8.9% of the sample is taken by the ten largest.

The rearranged chain carries TRBV20-1 and TRBJ2-5; the D gene assignment is ambiguous. The TCR comes from a woman between 50 and 59 years old in good health. Sequencing used naive T cells sorted from blood. The cell subset or site label on this specimen signifies: cells isolated with a human naive T-cell isolation kit. Here is the DNA: TGCAGTGCTAGCGCCGGGACCCAGTACTTC. This is translated as CSASAGTQYF.